Shown below are 28 T cell receptor beta chains from a single sample sequenced in a study of neurological immune-mediated disorders. TCRdb reprocessed the 5' RACE reads via MiXCR and lists one record per CDR3 protein. The sample has 40,000 to 45,000 distinct CDR3 sequences, 12% seen once. Material: PBMCs. The receptors were sampled from a female donor in good health.

This clonotype has ten or more counts. The J gene is TRBJ1-6, the V gene TRBV3-1; weak D call: TRBD1 (5 bases). The germline V gene has CDR1 LGHDT and CDR2 YNNKEL (reference sequence). V lost 3 bases, J lost 5 bases, and 11 bases lay in between. This CDR3 has 15 amino acids. The CDR3 spells CASSHAGKNNSPLHF. Here the CDR3 DNA reads TGTGCCAGCAGCCACGCAGGGAAGAATAATTCACCCCTCCACTTT.

This clonotype was counted many times. The V call is TRBV18, the J call TRBJ1-1; no definite D call. V gave up 0 bases and J gave up 0 bases, with 8 bases separating them. This CDR3 has 15 residues. Germline V gene data show CDR1 as KGHSH and CDR2 as LQKENI. In DNA form, the CDR3 reads TGTGCCAGCTCACCACCAGCAGCTGTGAACACTGAAGCTTTCTTT. Its protein product is CASSPPAAVNTEAFF.

The chain employs TRBV7-3 and TRBJ2-2, with D uncertain. The germline V and J ends were trimmed by 5 bases and 3 bases, with 10 bases remaining between them. CDR1 and CDR2 from the germline V gene are SGHTA and FQGTGA. CDR3 length: 14 residues. In DNA, the CDR3 is TGTGCCAGCAGCCTCATGAGAGACACCGGGGAGCTGTTTTTT. Its translation is CASSLMRDTGELFF.

This clonotype was counted at least ten times. V and J are TRBV25-1 and TRBJ2-4; D is uncertain. Germline lookup yields CDR1 MGHDK and CDR2 SYGVNS. V was shortened by 3 bases and J by 5 bases, with 5 bases between the two germline ends. The CDR3 has 12 residues. The chain's CDR3 is CASSEAENIQYF. For the CDR3, the DNA is TGTGCCAGCAGTGAGGCTGAAAACATTCAGTACTTC. The full variable domain, in which reference TRBV25-1 and TRBJ2-4 provide the parts outside the CDR3, is EADIYQTPRYLVIGTGKKITLECSQTMGHDKMYWYQQDPGMELHLIHYSYGVNSTEKGDLSSESTVSRIRTEHFPLTLESARPSHTSQYLCASSEAENIQYFGAGTRLSVL.

This clonotype has ten or more counts. The CDR3 DNA reads TGTGCCAGCAGCCCCTTCGGCGGGCCCACCGGGGGCTACGAGCAGTACTTC. Translation gives CASSPFGGPTGGYEQYF. The chain employs TRBV11-2 and TRBJ2-7; TRBD2 is a possible D gene (6 bases). The CDR3 has 17 amino acids. V was cut by 5 bases and J by 3 bases, with 23 bases left in between. The germline V gene has CDR1 SGHAT and CDR2 FQNNGV.

This clonotype was recorded many times. This rearrangement joins TRBV10-2 to TRBJ1-5; D possibly corresponds to TRBD1 (5 bases). V dropped 2 bases and J dropped 3 bases, with 8 bases sitting between them. CDR1 and CDR2 from the germline V gene are WSHSY and SAAADI. The CDR3 sequence is 14 residues long. Here the CDR3 reads CASSEKGDNQPQHF. As DNA, the CDR3 is TGCGCCAGCAGTGAGAAAGGGGACAATCAGCCCCAGCATTTT.

This clonotype was recorded many times. The chain has TRBV7-2 and TRBJ2-1; 9 bases fit TRBD2. Germline loops: CDR1 SGHTA, CDR2 FQGNSA. J gave up 7 bases and V 2 bases, and 9 bases lay outside the gene matches. The length of the CDR3 is 16 residues. The CDR3 sequence is CASSLSSGSIGNEQFF. The CDR3, as DNA: TGTGCCAGCAGCTTAAGTAGCGGGAGTATAGGAAATGAGCAGTTCTTC. Supplemented by reference TRBV7-2 and TRBJ2-1, the full variable domain reads GAGVSQSPSNKVTEKGKDVELRCDPISGHTALYWYRQSLGQGLEFLIYFQGNSAPDKSGLPSDRFSAERTGGSVSTLTIQRTQQEDSAVYLCASSLSSGSIGNEQFFGPGTRLTVL.

This clonotype was observed at least ten times. The chain uses TRBV5-1 and TRBJ1-4; no firm D call. The CDR3 has 14 residues. Trimming left V 5 bases short and J 8 bases short, with 16 bases between. Looked up from germline, CDR1 is SGHRS and CDR2 is YFSETQ. CDR3 region: CASRMDPFGEKLFF. CDR3 DNA: TGCGCCAGCAGAATGGACCCCTTCGGGGAAAAACTGTTTTTT.

There are many counts of this clonotype. The chain couples TRBV29-1 to TRBJ2-1; 12 bases fit TRBD1. There are 15 residues in the CDR3. The V and J ends lost 4 bases and 9 bases, in that order; junction bases with no gene match: 10. In germline, CDR1 is SQVTM, CDR2 ANQGSEA. CDR3 nucleotide sequence: TGCAGCGTTGTGGGGACAGGGGGCAAAGGGGGTGAGCAGTTCTTC. This gives the protein CSVVGTGGKGGEQFF.

This clonotype occurred many times. The genes are TRBV3-1 and TRBJ1-2; no reliable D call. The germline V gene has CDR1 LGHDT and CDR2 YNNKEL (reference sequence). Trimming removed 4 bases from V and 6 bases from J, with 12 bases in between. The CDR3 runs 13 residues. CDR3 nucleotide sequence: TGTGCCAGCAGCCCGTCCGGTGGCCATGGCTACACCTTC. Translating it yields CASSPSGGHGYTF.

This clonotype has at least ten counts. The rearrangement links TRBV4-1 to TRBJ1-5, with D perhaps TRBD1 (6 bases). The CDR3 sequence is 15 residues long. Trimming took off 1 base at V and 3 bases at J, with 10 bases between the two ends. Germline-derived CDR1 and CDR2 are MGHRA and YSYEKL. The CDR3 spells CASSQARGLNQPQHF. CDR3 bases: TGCGCCAGCAGCCAAGCGCGGGGGCTCAATCAGCCCCAGCATTTT.

In its sample, this clonotype was seen many times. V gene TRBV30 combines with J gene TRBJ2-1; no reliable D call. This CDR3 has 13 residues. V was clipped by 3 bases and J by 4 bases, with 10 bases between them. Germline V lookup: CDR1 GTSNPN, CDR2 SVGIG (reference sequence). The chain's CDR3 is CAWREDGYNEQFF. The CDR3 nucleotides read TGTGCCTGGAGAGAGGACGGATACAATGAGCAGTTCTTC.

This clonotype was seen many times. The chain is built from TRBV12-3 or TRBV12-4 and TRBJ2-5, with TRBD1 identical over 7 bases. The CDR3 has 15 amino acids. V trimming: 0 bases; J trimming: 6 bases; junction bases outside the gene matches: 7. DNA of the CDR3: TGTGCCAGCAGTTTAGCCGGGACAGCCGGGAAGACCCAGTACTTC. This codes for CASSLAGTAGKTQYF.

This clonotype was seen a single time. The rearrangement uses TRBV6-2 or TRBV6-3 and TRBJ2-7; D is uncertain. The V end lost 4 bases, the J end lost 5 bases, and 9 bases lay between the germline ends. This CDR3 region has 12 residues. Germline loops: CDR1 MNHEY, CDR2 SVGEGT. CDR3 sequence (DNA): TGTGCCAGCAGTTTAGAGGATCACGAGCAGTACTTC. As protein: CASSLEDHEQYF.

This clonotype was recorded at least ten times. The V call is TRBV5-1, the J call TRBJ1-1; 10 nucleotides agree with TRBD1. Germline CDR1 reads SGHRS; CDR2 reads YFSETQ. The V gene end was trimmed by 4 bases and the J gene end by 0 bases; junction bases not matched to a gene: 3. The CDR3 consists of 15 residues. The CDR3 loop reads CASSKGQGMNTEAFF. CDR3 DNA sequence: TGCGCCAGCAGCAAGGGACAGGGGATGAACACTGAAGCTTTCTTT.

The CDR3 DNA reads as TGTGCCAGCTCACCAAACCAACAGGGCCTTGGAGAGCCCCAGCATTTT. This gives the protein CASSPNQQGLGEPQHF. The chain combines TRBV18 with TRBJ1-5, with D tentatively TRBD1 (6 bases). Germline lookup yields CDR1 KGHSH and CDR2 LQKENI. V was cut by 2 bases and J by 8 bases, with 19 bases left in between. The CDR3 contains 16 residues.

This clonotype was seen at least ten times. The rearrangement links TRBV6-6 to TRBJ1-1; possibly TRBD1 for D (5 bases). Germline V gene sequence: CDR1 MNHNY, CDR2 SVGAGI (reference sequence). The CDR3 consists of 14 residues. Trimming removed 5 bases at V and 1 base at J, with 11 bases between. The CDR3 nucleotides are TGTGCCAGCAGTAAGACAGATAAGAACACTGAAGCTTTCTTT. Residues: CASSKTDKNTEAFF.

This clonotype was found many times. This CDR3 is CASSPGRDRGLSEQYF. As DNA, the CDR3 is TGTGCCAGCAGTCCAGGGCGGGACAGGGGATTATCCGAGCAGTACTTC. V and J are TRBV12-3 or TRBV12-4 and TRBJ2-7; 10 bases align to TRBD1. The CDR3 spans 16 residues. V lost 5 bases to trimming and J lost 6 bases; unmatched junction nucleotides: 13.

This clonotype was counted at least ten times. The chain uses TRBV15 and TRBJ1-2; TRBD1 might be the D (5 bases). The CDR3 totals 14 residues. Germline assignment: CDR1 LNHNV and CDR2 YYDKDF (reference sequence). V lost 0 bases to trimming and J lost 4 bases, with 9 bases between them. CDR3 amino acids: CATSRDRGGYGYTF. DNA of the CDR3: TGTGCCACCAGCAGAGATAGGGGAGGCTATGGCTACACCTTC.

The J gene is TRBJ2-3, the V gene TRBV3-1; weak D call: TRBD2 (5 bases). In germline, CDR1 is LGHDT, CDR2 YNNKEL (reference sequence). Trimming pared 0 bases from V and 5 bases from J, leaving 6 bases between. The length of the CDR3 is 13 residues. In DNA, the CDR3 is TGTGCCAGCAGCCAAGATCGGGGAGATACGCAGTATTTT. Encoded protein: CASSQDRGDTQYF.

This sequence joins TRBV6-5 and TRBJ2-7; D may be TRBD1 (6 bases). The CDR3 loop spans 15 amino acids. Trimming removed 5 bases from V and 2 bases from J, with 16 bases in between. The V gene's germline CDR1 is MNHEY and CDR2 SVGAGI. The CDR3 sequence is CASSKQDSVTYEQYF. DNA for the CDR3: TGTGCCAGCAGTAAACAGGACAGTGTTACCTACGAGCAGTACTTC.

The chain joins TRBV19 to TRBJ1-5; D gene ambiguous. CDR1 is LNHDA and CDR2 is SQIVND in the germline V gene (reference sequence). The ends were cut back, 4 bases at V and 5 bases at J, with 9 bases in the middle. The CDR3 loop spans 13 amino acids. The CDR3 sequence: CASSTVGHQPQHF. The CDR3 DNA reads TGTGCCAGTAGTACGGTCGGCCATCAGCCCCAGCATTTT.

This clonotype was observed many times. This chain joins TRBV19 and TRBJ1-1; D is unresolved. The CDR3 runs 12 residues. Germline assignment: CDR1 LNHDA and CDR2 SQIVND (reference sequence). Deletions cut 5 bases from V and 4 bases from J, with 8 bases between. The CDR3 region has the DNA TGTGCCAGTAGTTACCGAACCACTGAAGCTTTCTTT. It encodes CASSYRTTEAFF.

This clonotype has ten or more counts. The rearrangement joins TRBV10-3 to TRBJ2-7, with D unresolved. The CDR3 covers 13 residues. V was shortened by 6 bases and J by 6 bases, with 15 bases between the two germline ends. Germline assignment: CDR1 ENHRY and CDR2 SYGVKD. CDR3 nucleotides: TGTGCCATCAGGGGCCCCGAATGGGTCGAGCAGTACTTC. Its protein is CAIRGPEWVEQYF.

The table lists this clonotype with many counts. The chain is built from TRBV5-1 and TRBJ2-7; TRBD1 might be the D (6 bases). This CDR3 is built from 20 residues. With 0 bases removed from V and 0 bases from J, the gap between germline ends came to 25 bases. Germline values: CDR1 SGHRS, CDR2 YFSETQ. CDR3 in DNA: TGCGCCAGCAGCTTGGAACAGGGCCTTAAAGGACCGTTAAGCTCCTACGAGCAGTACTTC. Translation gives CASSLEQGLKGPLSSYEQYF.

In this sample, this clonotype turned up a few times. The rearrangement uses TRBV15 and TRBJ1-5; D ambiguous. Deletions cut 5 bases from V and 0 bases from J, with 2 bases between. CDR1 and CDR2 from the germline V gene are LNHNV and YYDKDF (reference sequence). CDR3 length: 12 residues. For the CDR3, the DNA is TGTGCCACCAGCCGTAGCAATCAGCCCCAGCATTTT. Protein sequence: CATSRSNQPQHF.

This clonotype was found many times. V and J are TRBV20-1 and TRBJ2-5, with D tentatively TRBD1 (5 bases). This CDR3 is built from 14 residues. CDR1 is DFQATT, CDR2 SNEGSKA, per germline (reference sequence). Trimming cost V 6 bases and J 2 bases, with 16 bases left between them. Here the CDR3 reads CSAPDRLGQETQYF. The CDR3 nucleotides read TGCAGTGCACCAGACAGACTGGGGCAAGAGACCCAGTACTTC.

Ten or more counts support this clonotype. J is TRBJ2-1 and V is TRBV3-1, with TRBD2 identical over 11 bases. The CDR3 spans 17 residues. Looked up from germline, CDR1 is LGHDT and CDR2 is YNNKEL (reference sequence). With 1 base clipped from V and 4 bases from J, the junction kept 6 bases outside the gene matches. The DNA for the CDR3 is TGTGCCAGCAGCCAAGTCGGGGTAGCGGGGGGGTACAATGAGCAGTTCTTC. Translated, it gives CASSQVGVAGGYNEQFF.